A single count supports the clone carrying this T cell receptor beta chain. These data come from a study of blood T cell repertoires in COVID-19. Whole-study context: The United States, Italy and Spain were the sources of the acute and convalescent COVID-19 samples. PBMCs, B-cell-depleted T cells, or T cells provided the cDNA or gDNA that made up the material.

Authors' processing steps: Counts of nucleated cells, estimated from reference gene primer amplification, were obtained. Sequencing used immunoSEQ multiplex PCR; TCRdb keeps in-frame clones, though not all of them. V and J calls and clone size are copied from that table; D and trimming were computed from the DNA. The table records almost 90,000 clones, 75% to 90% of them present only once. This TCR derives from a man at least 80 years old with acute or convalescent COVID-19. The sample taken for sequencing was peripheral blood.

Written as DNA, the CDR3 is TGTGCCAGCAGCCCGCGGGGTAGCGCGGGCACTGAAGCTTTCTTT. Its translation: CASSPRGSAGTEAFF. The V call is TRBV7-2, the J call TRBJ1-1; D is undetermined. Deletions cut 5 bases from V and 4 bases from J, with 17 bases between. The germline V gene encodes CDR1 SGHTA and CDR2 FQGNSA. The CDR3 has 15 residues.